The rows below give T cell receptor beta chains drawn from one sample of a study of cytomegalovirus exposure and HLA in healthy donors. Sequencing used immunoSEQ multiplex PCR; TCRdb keeps in-frame clones, though not all of them. The table records more than 110,000 clones, 70% of them present only once. Sequencing was done on a sample of PBMCs. These TCRs come from a woman aged 25 to 39 in good health and CMV-seronegative. CDR3s include the opening cysteine and the closing phenylalanine or tryptophan. Each record gives: D gene, V gene, J gene, clone size, CDR3 protein. The D gene is left open where the match is weak. Size tells how often a clone was seen (once, few, many) or the class of an expanded clone, and some rows leave it out.

d_gene: TRBD2
v_gene: TRBV5-1
j_gene: TRBJ2-1
abundance: NA
CDR3aa: CASSLLLAANNEQFF

d_gene: NA
v_gene: TRBV6-4
j_gene: TRBJ2-6
abundance: few
CDR3aa: CASSETGSSGANVLTF

d_gene: NA
v_gene: TRBV30
j_gene: TRBJ1-1
abundance: NA
CDR3aa: CAWKRSVVNTEAFF

d_gene: NA
v_gene: TRBV28
j_gene: TRBJ2-7
abundance: NA
CDR3aa: CASSLAVALVEQYF

d_gene: TRBD2
v_gene: TRBV6-5
j_gene: TRBJ2-1
abundance: NA
CDR3aa: CASSYSMAGGPSEQFF

d_gene: TRBD1
v_gene: TRBV6-1
j_gene: TRBJ1-2
abundance: once
CDR3aa: CASTSQGQGVYGYTF

d_gene: TRBD1
v_gene: TRBV29-1
j_gene: TRBJ1-5
abundance: NA
CDR3aa: CSVLLTGGAGDQPQHF

d_gene: TRBD2
v_gene: TRBV19
j_gene: TRBJ2-1
abundance: few
CDR3aa: CASSKRESHEQFF

d_gene: NA
v_gene: TRBV4-1
j_gene: TRBJ1-1
abundance: once
CDR3aa: CASSQSPTAGFTTEAFF

d_gene: NA
v_gene: TRBV9
j_gene: TRBJ2-2
abundance: NA
CDR3aa: CASSVVPDTGELFF

d_gene: NA
v_gene: TRBV7-9
j_gene: TRBJ2-2
abundance: once
CDR3aa: CASSPGQNANTGELFF

d_gene: TRBD2
v_gene: TRBV4-2
j_gene: TRBJ2-3
abundance: NA
CDR3aa: CASSPRTSGVLTDTQYF

d_gene: NA
v_gene: TRBV30
j_gene: TRBJ1-5
abundance: NA
CDR3aa: CAWSVSTGRHQPQHF

d_gene: NA
v_gene: TRBV19
j_gene: TRBJ1-2
abundance: NA
CDR3aa: CASSISGGYTF